This entry features one T cell receptor beta chain sequence. The data stem from a study of blood T cell repertoires in COVID-19. Study background: Acute and convalescent COVID-19 specimens originated in the United States, Italy and Spain. T cells, B-cell-depleted T cells, or PBMCs provided the cDNA or gDNA that served as material.

This CDR3 contains 12 residues. In germline, CDR1 is SNHLY, CDR2 FYNNEI. V was clipped by 6 bases and J by 5 bases; unmatched bases: 1. In the study's own analysis: Amplifying reference gene primers gave estimates of nucleated cell counts. Produced via immunoSEQ multiplex PCR; TCRdb's table is partial and in-frame only. The V and J calls and clone size come from that table; D and trimming were worked out from the DNA. This sample has roughly 24,000 clones, with roughly 92% found just once. The rearrangement uses TRBV2 and TRBJ1-1; 9 positions agree with TRBD1. This clonotype was obtained from a human donor in a cohort sampled during active COVID-19. Sample: peripheral blood. In nucleotides, the CDR3 is TGTGCCAGCAGGGACAGGGGAACTGAAGCTTTCTTT. Translation gives CASRDRGTEAFF.